This T cell receptor beta chain was observed in a study of T cell responses to AZD1222 COVID-19 vaccine. Overall study context: Doses given second, at about 4 or about 12 weeks, were pooled.

This CDR3 is built from 15 residues. Germline V CDR1 and CDR2: LGHDT, YNNKEL (reference sequence). The trim removed 1 base at V and 2 bases at J, leaving 4 bases unmatched. Here immunoSEQ multiplex PCR was the method, and the copy in TCRdb shows in-frame clones only, minus some. The repertoire holds around 180,000 clones, with 70% to 90% as singletons. The chain couples TRBV3-1 (or the pseudogene TRBV3-2) to TRBJ2-7; the match to TRBD1 covers 8 bases. The receptor comes from an adult in good health. This sample comprised peripheral blood, obtained on day 0 of AZD1222 vaccination. CDR3 bases: TGTGCCAGCAGCCAAGCTCAACAGGGGGCCTACGAGCAGTACTTC. Its protein product is CASSQAQQGAYEQYF.